A single sample gave rise to the 29 T cell receptor beta chains below, sequenced in a study of cytomegalovirus exposure and HLA in healthy donors. 60 Vbeta and 13 Jbeta primers were used in PCR. Method: immunoSEQ multiplex PCR; TCRdb's copy keeps in-frame clones and lacks some. The table has 75,000 to 100,000 clones, 64% seen once. The material sequenced was PBMCs. The receptors come from a man in his sixties in good health and CMV-seronegative.

V and J are TRBV2 and TRBJ1-1; 10 bases map to TRBD1. Germline V gene data show CDR1 as SNHLY and CDR2 as FYNNEI. J was trimmed by 2 bases and V by 4 bases; bases with no gene match: 4. This CDR3 contains 15 residues. CDR3 region: CASSGQGAGNTEAFF. In DNA form, the CDR3 reads TGTGCCAGCAGTGGACAGGGGGCCGGAAACACTGAAGCTTTCTTT.

This clone was seen once. V and J are TRBV4-1 and TRBJ2-2, with TRBD1 identical over 8 bases. The germline V gene has CDR1 MGHRA and CDR2 YSYEKL. The CDR3 has 17 amino acids. With V trimmed by 4 bases and J by 4 bases, 11 bases remained unmatched. In DNA, the CDR3 is TGCGCCAGCAGCCGGAAGGAAGACAGGGGCGGCACCGGGGAGCTGTTTTTT. Its protein is CASSRKEDRGGTGELFF.

The J gene is TRBJ1-4, the V gene TRBV19; no definite D call. The CDR3 has 13 residues. Germline CDR1 reads LNHDA; CDR2 reads SQIVND (reference sequence). With 11 bases removed from V and 5 bases from J, the gap between germline ends came to 15 bases. CDR3 nucleotide sequence: TGTGCCCGGGATATCGGCAGGAATGAAAAACTGTTTTTT. Translated, it gives CARDIGRNEKLFF.

The chain joins TRBV29-1 to TRBJ2-1; a possible D gene is TRBD1 (6 bases). The CDR3 is made up of 13 amino acids. Trimming stripped 7 bases from V and 4 bases from J, with 14 bases between. Germline V CDR1 and CDR2: SQVTM, ANQGSEA. The CDR3 bases are TGCAGCGGGCACAGGGTGGCATACAATGAGCAGTTCTTC. Translation: CSGHRVAYNEQFF.

This clone was recorded only once. The J gene is TRBJ2-7, the V gene TRBV5-6, with 8 bases that match TRBD1. J gave up 2 bases and V 4 bases, and 8 bases lay outside the gene matches. CDR1 SGHDT and CDR2 YYEEEE come from the germline V gene. The CDR3 has 15 amino acids. Written as DNA, the CDR3 is TGTGCCAGCAGCCCCACCGGGACAGGACCCTACGAGCAGTACTTC. Residues: CASSPTGTGPYEQYF.

The chain joins TRBV27 to TRBJ2-7, with 9 positions matching TRBD2. The germline V gene encodes CDR1 MNHEY and CDR2 SMNVEV (reference sequence). This CDR3 region has 18 residues. The V and J ends lost 2 bases and 5 bases, in that order; junction bases with no gene match: 16. This CDR3 reads CASSLTRRGASGNHEQYF. The CDR3 coding sequence is TGTGCCAGCAGTTTAACTCGCCGTGGGGCTAGCGGGAACCACGAGCAGTACTTC.

J is TRBJ1-5 and V is TRBV2, with 10 bases lining up with TRBD1. The V segment lost 6 bases and the J segment 2 bases; nucleotides outside the gene matches: 10. The CDR3 is made up of 17 amino acids. Germline CDR1 reads SNHLY; CDR2 reads FYNNEI. This CDR3 reads CASSLDRGRFRNQPQHF. CDR3 DNA sequence: TGTGCCAGCAGCCTTGACAGGGGGCGTTTTCGCAATCAGCCCCAGCATTTT.

Concerning this clone: A read error may account for a junction end that differs from germline. CDR3 sequence (DNA): TGTGCCAGCAGCCCACCAGCTAGGGGTGATGAACAGTTCTTC. Amino acid sequence: CASSPPARGDEQFF. The chain uses TRBV5-4 and TRBJ2-1; tentative D call: TRBD1 (5 bases). Looked up from germline, CDR1 is SGHNT and CDR2 is YYREEE (reference sequence). The CDR3 has 14 residues.

This clone was seen a handful of times. V gene TRBV6-1 combines with J gene TRBJ1-3; 11 bases are a match to TRBD1. CDR1 is MNHNS and CDR2 is SASEGT in the germline V gene. The CDR3 contains 14 residues. Trimming cost V 4 bases and J 8 bases; bases outside gene matches: 4. The CDR3 region is CASSGGQGGDTIYF. In DNA form, the CDR3 reads TGTGCCAGCAGTGGGGGACAGGGGGGTGACACCATATATTTT.

The table lists this clone with a few counts. J is TRBJ1-4 and V is TRBV10-2, with a possible D match to TRBD1 (6 bases). This CDR3 comprises 15 residues. Per the germline V gene, CDR1 is WSHSY and CDR2 is SAAADI. The V end lost 3 bases, the J end lost 3 bases, and 11 bases lay between the germline ends. The CDR3 DNA follows: TGCGCCAGCAGTGATCTTGGGACATCTAATGAAAAACTGTTTTTT. It codes for CASSDLGTSNEKLFF.

This clone has only a few counts. This sequence joins TRBV7-6 and TRBJ2-2; 12 bases are a match to TRBD2. Germline CDR1 and CDR2: SGHVS and FNYEAQ. This CDR3 spans 15 amino acids. J gave up 7 bases and V 3 bases, and 3 bases lay outside the gene matches. CDR3 DNA sequence: TGTGCCAGCAGCTTGGGGACTAGCGGGTTCGGGGAGCTGTTTTTT. It yields the protein CASSLGTSGFGELFF.

In this sample, this clone turned up once. The chain recombines TRBV14 with TRBJ2-1, with D tentatively TRBD1 (5 bases). V lost 0 bases and J lost 7, with 7 bases in between. This CDR3 spans 13 amino acids. Per the germline V gene, CDR1 is SGHDN and CDR2 is FVKESK. The CDR3 sequence is CASSQEQENEQFF. The CDR3 coding sequence is TGTGCCAGCAGCCAAGAACAGGAGAATGAGCAGTTCTTC.

The chain employs TRBV21-1 and TRBJ2-7; the table assigns TRBD2, which was not confirmed against the DNA. TRBV21-1 is designated a pseudogene. This CDR3 is 16 amino acids long. CDR3 protein: CASSKAPSGKLYEQYF. DNA for the CDR3: TGTGCCAGCAGCAAAGCTCCTAGCGGGAAACTCTACGAGCAGTACTTC.

This clone has just one count. V and J are TRBV18 and TRBJ2-1, with D hard to call. There are 13 residues in the CDR3. Per germline, CDR1 KGHSH and CDR2 LQKENI. Deletions cut 3 bases from V and 4 bases from J, with 7 bases between. CDR3 protein: CASSPAAYNEQFF. Written as DNA, the CDR3 is TGTGCCAGCTCACCGGCGGCATACAATGAGCAGTTCTTC.

The chain combines TRBV7-9 with TRBJ1-5; D gene uncertain. The ends were cut back, 0 bases at V and 7 bases at J, with 4 bases in the middle. The germline gives CDR1 SEHNR, CDR2 FQNEAQ (reference sequence). The CDR3 sequence is 12 residues long. The CDR3 DNA is TGTGCCAGCAGCTTAGCCGGGCAGCCCCAGCATTTT. Translating it yields CASSLAGQPQHF. Drawing the rest from reference TRBV7-9 and TRBJ1-5, the complete variable domain is DTGVSQNPRHKITKRGQNVTFRCDPISEHNRLYWYRQTLGQGPEFLTYFQNEAQLEKSRLLSDRFSAERPKGSFSTLEIQRTEQGDSAMYLCASSLAGQPQHFGDGTRLSIL.

The genes are TRBV9 and TRBJ1-5; the D gene is possibly TRBD1 (6 bases). Germline V gene sequence: CDR1 SGDLS, CDR2 YYNGEE. V lost 1 base and J lost 2, with 7 bases in between. The CDR3 consists of 14 residues. CDR3 sequence reads: CASSVTGRNQPQHF. Written as DNA, the CDR3 is TGTGCCAGCAGCGTAACAGGGCGCAATCAGCCCCAGCATTTT.

V gene TRBV11-3 combines with J gene TRBJ2-7; a possible D gene is TRBD2 (6 bases). V lost 6 bases and J lost 0, with 15 bases in between. CDR1 and CDR2 (germline): SGHNT, YENEEA. The CDR3 spans 15 residues. The CDR3 bases are TGTGCCAGCAGGGCTCGGGACTTCGCCTCCTACGAGCAGTACTTC. Protein sequence: CASRARDFASYEQYF.

The rearrangement links TRBV25-1 to TRBJ1-1, with 7 bases matching TRBD1. J was trimmed by 8 bases and V by 5 bases; bases with no gene match: 11. The CDR3 covers 14 residues. Germline V gives CDR1 MGHDK, CDR2 SYGVNS. The CDR3 DNA reads TGTGCCAGCAGTTTTTACAGGGGATCCTCAGAAGCTTTCTTT. As protein: CASSFYRGSSEAFF. Together with reference TRBV25-1 and TRBJ1-1, the CDR3 gives the full variable domain: EADIYQTPRYLVIGTGKKITLECSQTMGHDKMYWYQQDPGMELHLIHYSYGVNSTEKGDLSSESTVSRIRTEHFPLTLESARPSHTSQYLCASSFYRGSSEAFFGQGTRLTVV.

The chain combines TRBV7-2 with TRBJ2-1, with 15 bases matching TRBD2. CDR1 is SGHTA, CDR2 FQGNSA, per germline. V trimming: 5 bases; J trimming: 8 bases; junction bases outside the gene matches: 4. The CDR3 covers 15 residues. The CDR3: CASSQRTSGGDEQFF. CDR3 in DNA: TGTGCCAGCAGCCAAAGGACTAGCGGGGGGGATGAGCAGTTCTTC.

V usage is TRBV7-2 and J usage is TRBJ2-5; 8 positions agree with TRBD2. The CDR3 loop spans 15 amino acids. The V gene end was trimmed by 3 bases and the J gene end by 7 bases; junction bases not matched to a gene: 10. CDR1 is SGHTA, CDR2 FQGNSA, per germline. CDR3 in DNA: TGTGCCAGCAGCTTTAGCGGGGACCCTATGGGGACCCAGTACTTC. Its protein product is CASSFSGDPMGTQYF.

The J gene is TRBJ2-5, the V gene TRBV29-1; a weak D match, TRBD2 (8 bases). The CDR3 runs to 14 residues. Germline CDR1 and CDR2: SQVTM and ANQGSEA. Trimming removed 6 bases from V and 7 bases from J, with 21 bases in between. CDR3 DNA: TGCAGCGTACCTATCGACAGGGCGGGAGGGACCCAGTACTTC. As protein: CSVPIDRAGGTQYF.

The chain uses TRBV19 and TRBJ1-1, with a tentative D call TRBD1 (5 bases). Germline V gives CDR1 LNHDA, CDR2 SQIVND (reference sequence). The length of the CDR3 is 14 residues. V was pared by 7 bases and J by 4 bases, with 16 bases between. CDR3 DNA sequence: TGTGCCAGTAACCTCGCAGGGATGGGCACTGAAGCTTTCTTT. This translates into CASNLAGMGTEAFF.

This clone was seen a handful of times. CDR3 residues: CAHVQGKSYSNQPQHF. The CDR3, as DNA: TGCGCACACGTTCAGGGGAAATCGTATAGCAATCAGCCCCAGCATTTT. The chain uses TRBV5-1 and TRBJ1-5, with D tentatively TRBD1 (6 bases). This CDR3 spans 16 amino acids. Germline V lookup: CDR1 SGHRS, CDR2 YFSETQ.

The chain couples TRBV19 to TRBJ1-5; TRBD1 matches 7 bases. Germline V gene lookup returns CDR1 LNHDA and CDR2 SQIVND (reference sequence). The CDR3 spans 18 residues. The J segment lost 2 bases and the V segment lost 0 bases, leaving 10 bases of the junction unmatched. The CDR3 spells CASSIDPGTASRNQPQHF. Written as DNA, the CDR3 is TGTGCCAGTAGTATAGATCCCGGGACAGCATCGCGCAATCAGCCCCAGCATTTT.

The V call is TRBV4-1, the J call TRBJ2-7; TRBD2 might be the D (5 bases). The germline V and J ends were trimmed by 1 base and 2 bases, with 12 bases remaining between them. The CDR3 extends over 15 amino acids. Germline values: CDR1 MGHRA, CDR2 YSYEKL. The CDR3 here is CASSQVRGSPYEQYF. The DNA for the CDR3 is TGCGCCAGCAGCCAAGTACGAGGGAGTCCCTACGAGCAGTACTTC.

The chain uses TRBV14 and TRBJ1-1, with TRBD1 matching over 7 bases. The ends lost 5 bases at V and 1 base at J; junction bases unmatched: 4. The CDR3 loop spans 14 amino acids. Looked up from germline, CDR1 is SGHDN and CDR2 is FVKESK. The CDR3 DNA sequence: TGTGCCAGCAGCACTCGGACAGGGAACACTGAAGCTTTCTTT. Translating gives CASSTRTGNTEAFF.

The chain is built from TRBV4-1 and TRBJ1-5, with unresolved D. CDR1 and CDR2 (germline): MGHRA, YSYEKL. Trimming removed 0 bases from V and 5 bases from J, with 11 bases in between. The CDR3 has 15 amino acids. CDR3 DNA sequence: TGCGCCAGCAGCCAAGATCCAGGTTCTGATCAGCCCCAGCATTTT. This encodes CASSQDPGSDQPQHF.

The genes are TRBV9 and TRBJ2-3, with 10 bases aligning to TRBD1. The CDR3 consists of 17 residues. Germline CDR1 and CDR2: SGDLS and YYNGEE. V gave up 3 bases and J gave up 1 base; unmatched junction bases: 8. The CDR3 nucleotides are TGTGCCAGCAGCGCCCCGGGTGGGACAGGGGGCACAGATACGCAGTATTTT. This translates into CASSAPGGTGGTDTQYF.

This clone occurred a few times. This chain uses TRBV7-8 with TRBJ1-4; D might be TRBD1 (5 bases). Between the trimmed V and J ends, which lost 6 bases and 8 bases, there was a span of 10 bases. CDR3 length equals 12 residues. Germline V CDR1 and CDR2: SGHVS, FQNEAQ. The CDR3 here is CASRDNGEKLFF. In DNA, the CDR3 is TGTGCCAGCAGGGACAATGGGGAAAAACTGTTTTTT.